The T cell receptor (beta chain) described here comes from a study of blood T cell repertoires in COVID-19. The CDR3 runs to 18 residues. V shed 2 bases and J 8 bases; nucleotides not matched to a gene: 15. Germline CDR1 reads MNHEY; CDR2 reads SVGEGT. This clone was counted a few times. In the study's own analysis: How many nucleated cells were present was estimated from reference gene primer amplification. This table comes from immunoSEQ multiplex PCR, and its TCRdb copy is limited to in-frame clones, with some not included. Clonal size and the V and J genes are those of that table, whereas D and trimming came from the DNA. The data show 65,000 to 90,000 clones, with more than 80% seen just once and 6.9% held by the top ten.

The sequencing sample was made of peripheral blood. This chain connects TRBV6-2 or TRBV6-3 to TRBJ2-6, with 7 bases lining up with TRBD2. The source is a human donor in a cohort sampled during active COVID-19. CDR3 DNA: TGTGCCAGCAGTTACCGCCCCTTTAGGGAGGGAAGGACCAACGTCCTGACTTTC. Translating it yields CASSYRPFREGRTNVLTF.